Following are 22 T cell receptor beta chains from one sample sequenced in a study of T cell responses to AZD1222 COVID-19 vaccine. This table comes from immunoSEQ multiplex PCR, and its TCRdb copy is limited to in-frame clones, with some not included. Altogether about 54,000 clones are present, roughly 90% being singletons, with the ten largest covering less than 2%. The material was peripheral blood, obtained on day 0 of AZD1222 vaccination. The receptors here all came from an adult in good health.

The V call is TRBV5-6, the J call TRBJ1-1; D perhaps matches TRBD1 (5 bases). The CDR3 consists of 15 residues. Trimming left V 0 bases short and J 4 bases short, with 13 bases between. Germline V gives CDR1 SGHDT, CDR2 YYEEEE. CDR3 DNA sequence: TGTGCCAGCAGCTTGGAGGGGCTACGGGGCACTGAAGCTTTCTTT. Its translation is CASSLEGLRGTEAFF.

This chain connects TRBV30 to TRBJ1-4; D unclear. The germline V gene encodes CDR1 GTSNPN and CDR2 SVGIG (reference sequence). The CDR3 has 14 amino acids. V lost 1 base to trimming and J lost 8 bases, with 14 bases between them. CDR3: CAWSGGGMEEKLFF. In DNA, the CDR3 is TGTGCCTGGAGTGGTGGAGGGATGGAGGAAAAACTGTTTTTT.

Written as DNA, the CDR3 is TGTGCCAGCAGACAGGGGAACACCATATATTTT. It codes for CASRQGNTIYF. This chain uses TRBV2 with TRBJ1-3, with 7 nucleotides matching TRBD1. The junction had 0 bases not matched to a gene; V was cut back by 6 bases and J by 7 bases. The CDR3 consists of 11 residues. CDR1 and CDR2 from the germline V gene are SNHLY and FYNNEI.

This chain's CDR3 is CASTNTGTGGGYTF. In DNA form, the CDR3 reads TGTGCCAGCACTAATACCGGGACAGGGGGCGGCTACACCTTC. This chain uses TRBV25-1 with TRBJ1-2, with 12 bases lining up with TRBD1. Germline-derived CDR1 and CDR2 are MGHDK and SYGVNS. V shed 7 bases, J shed 8 bases, and the junction held 8 bases outside the gene matches. The CDR3 extends over 14 amino acids.

This clone was detected only a few times. The J gene is TRBJ2-1, the V gene TRBV7-7; 14 nucleotides line up with TRBD2. V lost 3 bases to trimming and J lost 6 bases; unmatched junction nucleotides: 7. The germline CDR1 and CDR2 sequences are SSHAT and FNYEAQ (reference sequence). The CDR3 is 17 amino acids. This CDR3 is CASSLGTSGSLSNEQFF. In nucleotides, the CDR3 is TGTGCCAGCAGCTTGGGGACTAGCGGGAGTTTATCCAATGAGCAGTTCTTC.

The rearrangement joins TRBV6-5 to TRBJ1-1; D gene unclear. The CDR3 length is 14 residues. CDR1 and CDR2 (germline): MNHEY, SVGAGI. Trimming pared 2 bases from V and 1 base from J, leaving 8 bases between. The CDR3 protein is CASSYLAANTEAFF. The DNA for the CDR3 is TGTGCCAGCAGTTACCTCGCGGCGAACACTGAAGCTTTCTTT.

This chain links TRBV28 with TRBJ1-6, with D possibly matching TRBD1 (5 bases). The V gene's germline CDR1 is MDHEN and CDR2 SYDVKM. The V end lost 3 bases, the J end lost 10 bases, and 13 bases lay between the germline ends. This CDR3 has 14 amino acids. CDR3 amino acids: CASSFRGVGSPLHF. CDR3 DNA sequence: TGTGCCAGCAGTTTTAGAGGGGTCGGATCACCCCTCCACTTT.

The chain uses TRBV27 and TRBJ1-4; TRBD1 aligns across 8 bases. The CDR3 loop spans 13 amino acids. Germline V gene sequence: CDR1 MNHEY, CDR2 SMNVEV (reference sequence). V gave up 3 bases and J gave up 8 bases; unmatched junction bases: 2. This CDR3 is CASSFQGAEKLFF. The CDR3 DNA sequence: TGTGCCAGCAGTTTTCAGGGGGCGGAAAAACTGTTTTTT.

The rearrangement links TRBV7-9 to TRBJ2-2, with D perhaps given as TRBD1 or TRBD2 (5 bases each). The CDR3 runs 14 residues. The germline V and J ends were trimmed by 4 bases and 5 bases, with 11 bases remaining between them. Germline V gives CDR1 SEHNR, CDR2 FQNEAQ (reference sequence). CDR3 DNA sequence: TGTGCCAGCAGCTCTGGGACCATAACCGGGGAGCTGTTTTTT. Encoded protein: CASSSGTITGELFF. Full variable domain (outside the CDR3, taken from reference TRBV7-9 and TRBJ2-2): DTGVSQNPRHKITKRGQNVTFRCDPISEHNRLYWYRQTLGQGPEFLTYFQNEAQLEKSRLLSDRFSAERPKGSFSTLEIQRTEQGDSAMYLCASSSGTITGELFFGEGSRLTVL.

V is TRBV2 and J is TRBJ1-1, with 10 positions matching TRBD1. The ends lost 6 bases at V and 3 bases at J; junction bases unmatched: 10. Germline V gives CDR1 SNHLY, CDR2 FYNNEI. The CDR3 consists of 16 residues. The CDR3 DNA follows: TGTGCCAGCAGCTCCCGGGGGACAGGGGTGTACACTGAAGCTTTCTTT. This gives the protein CASSSRGTGVYTEAFF.

This clone has a single count. This sequence joins TRBV2 and TRBJ1-6, with 10 bases aligning to TRBD1. Germline V gives CDR1 SNHLY, CDR2 FYNNEI. With 6 bases clipped from V and 7 bases from J, the junction kept 6 bases outside the gene matches. This CDR3 has 15 residues. CDR3 sequence (DNA): TGTGCCAGCAGACCATCGGGACAGGGGAATTCACCCCTCCACTTT. Residues: CASRPSGQGNSPLHF.

In its sample, this clone was seen a few times. The V and J genes are TRBV29-1 and TRBJ2-7, with 8 bases aligning to TRBD2. Looked up from germline, CDR1 is SQVTM and CDR2 is ANQGSEA. The CDR3 runs to 12 residues. V trimming: 6 bases; J trimming: 4 bases; junction bases outside the gene matches: 5. CDR3 DNA: TGCAGCGTGGGTAGCGGGAAGTACGAGCAGTACTTC. Protein sequence: CSVGSGKYEQYF.

This chain links TRBV2 with TRBJ1-5, with D tentatively TRBD1 (6 bases). V was trimmed by 7 bases and J by 3 bases, leaving 19 bases between them. CDR3 length: 16 residues. The germline gives CDR1 SNHLY, CDR2 FYNNEI. CDR3 sequence (DNA): TGTGCCAGCAACCGGGACACAGTTACTTACAATCAGCCCCAGCATTTT. This sequence encodes CASNRDTVTYNQPQHF.

This sequence joins TRBV3-1 (or the pseudogene TRBV3-2) and TRBJ1-1; 7 nucleotides match TRBD1. The length of the CDR3 is 14 residues. The trim removed 3 bases at V and 5 bases at J, leaving 6 bases unmatched. The germline gives CDR1 LGHDT, CDR2 YNNKEL (reference sequence). The CDR3 bases are TGTGCCAGCAGCCAGAGACAGGGAGGGACTGAAGCTTTCTTT. It yields the protein CASSQRQGGTEAFF.

The chain recombines TRBV30 with TRBJ2-6; no firm D call. In germline, CDR1 is GTSNPN, CDR2 SVGIG (reference sequence). The CDR3 is 10 amino acids. V lost 3 bases and J lost 9, with 3 bases in between. CDR3 loop: CAWRHNVLTF. As DNA, the CDR3 is TGTGCCTGGAGACACAACGTCCTGACTTTC.

The chain links TRBV19 to TRBJ2-2, with 10 bases identical to TRBD2. Trimming took 8 bases from V and 7 from J; bases not matched to a gene: 25. Germline assignment: CDR1 LNHDA and CDR2 SQIVND (reference sequence). This CDR3 has 20 residues. CDR3 DNA: TGTGCCAGTTCGGGTCCCGGCAGGGGGCAAACTAGCGGGAATGGCGGGGAGCTGTTTTTT. Residues: CASSGPGRGQTSGNGGELFF.

This sequence joins TRBV2 and TRBJ2-7; D ambiguous. Trimming left V 6 bases short and J 2 bases short, with 14 bases between. The germline CDR1 and CDR2 sequences are SNHLY and FYNNEI. This CDR3 has 14 amino acids. The CDR3 here is CASSAVYPTYEQYF. DNA of the CDR3: TGTGCCAGCAGCGCGGTTTACCCGACCTACGAGCAGTACTTC. Full variable domain (outside the CDR3, taken from reference TRBV2 and TRBJ2-7): EPEVTQTPSHQVTQMGQEVILRCVPISNHLYFYWYRQILGQKVEFLVSFYNNEISEKSEIFDDQFSVERPDGSNFTLKIRSTKLEDSAMYFCASSAVYPTYEQYFGPGTRLTVT.

This clone was observed a handful of times. V and J are TRBV11-2 and TRBJ2-7; the D gene could be TRBD1 or TRBD2 (5 bases each). V lost 5 bases and J lost 2, with 22 bases in between. This CDR3 is built from 17 residues. Germline CDR1 is SGHAT and CDR2 is FQNNGV. CDR3: CASSHDSGTGRTYEQYF. The CDR3, as DNA: TGTGCCAGCAGCCACGATTCCGGGACGGGACGAACCTACGAGCAGTACTTC.

The chain is built from TRBV19 and TRBJ1-1; D is unresolved. The V end lost 3 bases, the J end lost 0 bases, and 5 bases lay between the germline ends. CDR1 LNHDA and CDR2 SQIVND come from the germline V gene (reference sequence). CDR3 size: 13 residues. CDR3 nucleotides: TGTGCCAGTAGTATCCAGCTGAACACTGAAGCTTTCTTT. It encodes CASSIQLNTEAFF.

This clone has a handful of counts. V is TRBV7-9 and J is TRBJ1-6; unclear D gene. There are 17 residues in the CDR3. The germline gives CDR1 SEHNR, CDR2 FQNEAQ (reference sequence). Deletions cut 1 base from V and 0 bases from J, with 10 bases between. CDR3 region: CASSLGEGSSYNSPLHF. CDR3 bases: TGTGCCAGCAGCTTAGGGGAGGGAAGCTCCTATAATTCACCCCTCCACTTT.

The J gene is TRBJ1-1, the V gene TRBV12-5; no definite D call. Trimming pared 5 bases from V and 8 bases from J, leaving 12 bases between. Germline-derived CDR1 and CDR2 are LGHNT and FRNRAP. This CDR3 comprises 12 residues. The CDR3 DNA reads as TGTGCTAGTGGTAAAGAGATGGGGGAAGCTTTCTTT. Residues: CASGKEMGEAFF.

The rearrangement uses TRBV5-1 and TRBJ1-4; 9 positions agree with TRBD1. Germline V gives CDR1 SGHRS, CDR2 YFSETQ. V lost 4 bases and J lost 5; bases outside the gene matches: 6. CDR3 length: 15 residues. The CDR3: CASSVQGQGNEKLFF. Written as DNA, the CDR3 is TGCGCCAGCAGCGTGCAAGGACAGGGGAATGAAAAACTGTTTTTT.